This T cell receptor beta chain stems from a study of T cell changes during pregnancy in multiple sclerosis. V lost 7 bases and J 1 base, leaving 14 bases between the germline ends. Germline V gives CDR1 SNHLY, CDR2 FYNNEI. The CDR3 runs to 15 residues. Sequencing used immunoSEQ multiplex PCR; TCRdb keeps in-frame clones, though not all of them. The table records around 110,000 clones, roughly 90% of them present only once. The chain couples TRBV2 to TRBJ1-5; D is ambiguous. The sequence derives from a female donor with multiple sclerosis, enrolled in a pregnancy study. Sequencing was performed on peripheral blood, taken in the third trimester of pregnancy. The CDR3 sequence is CASKTAGRSNQPQHF. In nucleotides, the CDR3 is TGTGCCAGCAAGACCGCGGGTAGGAGCAATCAGCCCCAGCATTTT.